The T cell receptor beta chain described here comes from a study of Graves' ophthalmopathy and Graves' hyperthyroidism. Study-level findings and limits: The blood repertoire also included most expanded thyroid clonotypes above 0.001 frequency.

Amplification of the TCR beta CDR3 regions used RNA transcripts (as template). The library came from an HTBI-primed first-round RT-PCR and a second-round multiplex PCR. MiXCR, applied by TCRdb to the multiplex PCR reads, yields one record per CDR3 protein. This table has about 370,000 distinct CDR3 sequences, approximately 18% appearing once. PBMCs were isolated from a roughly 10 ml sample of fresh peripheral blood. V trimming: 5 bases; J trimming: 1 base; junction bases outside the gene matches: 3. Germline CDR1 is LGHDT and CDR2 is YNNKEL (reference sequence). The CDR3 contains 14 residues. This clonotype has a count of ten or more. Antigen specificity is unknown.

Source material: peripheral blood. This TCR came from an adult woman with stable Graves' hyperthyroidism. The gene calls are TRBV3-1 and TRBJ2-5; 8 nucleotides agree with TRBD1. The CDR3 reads CASSDTGGQETQYF. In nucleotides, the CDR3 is TGTGCCAGCAGCGACACAGGGGGCCAAGAGACCCAGTACTTC.